This is a list of T cell receptor beta chains from one sample in a study of blood T cell repertoires in COVID-19. Data came from immunoSEQ multiplex PCR; TCRdb stores just in-frame clones and leaves some out. This table has about 150,000 clones, less than 90% appearing once. The specimen was PBMCs or T cells enriched from blood (not recorded which). The receptors were gathered from a woman aged 45 to 65 who had recovered from COVID-19. Both conserved end residues are part of each CDR3.

v_call,cdr3_length,j_call,cdr3_aa
TRBV19,14,TRBJ2-7,CASRSRDRDYEQYF
TRBV11-2,11,TRBJ2-5,CASGLGETQYF
TRBV7-9,14,TRBJ2-1,CASSLLAGRNEQFF
TRBV2,13,TRBJ1-1,CASGWDRGFEAFF
TRBV6-5,15,TRBJ1-5,CASRLGGLSEQPQHF
TRBV10-2,14,TRBJ1-2,CASSESGPTYGYTF
TRBV2,11,TRBJ2-1,CASSADNEQFF
TRBV7-2,14,TRBJ2-1,CASSTREITGEQFF
TRBV28,14,TRBJ1-6,CASSLGRENSPLHF
TRBV27,14,TRBJ1-6,CASSFGQGNSPLHF
TRBV7-2,15,TRBJ1-3,CASRSPTGAGNTIYF
TRBV7-3,13,TRBJ2-5,CASSVTGRETQYF
TRBV27,15,TRBJ1-5,CASSLGGGGNQPQHF
TRBV28,14,TRBJ1-2,CASTPPSGGNGYTF
TRBV5-1,15,TRBJ2-1,CASSLEGQTYNEQFF
TRBV7-2,16,TRBJ2-2,CASSLNGGANTGELFF
TRBV7-2,17,TRBJ2-5,CASSLRGTSGLQETQYF
TRBV25-1,16,TRBJ2-5,CASSEYLGGQLETQYF
TRBV3-1/TRBV3-2,14,TRBJ2-1,CASSQVSSGSEQFF
TRBV9,15,TRBJ2-3,CASGGGRTNTDTQYF
TRBV28,16,TRBJ2-7,CASSLRSGAGVIGQYF
TRBV9,15,TRBJ2-7,CASSVAQGRIYEQYF
TRBV7-9,15,TRBJ1-4,CASSVLTGTNEKLFF
TRBV7-9,16,TRBJ1-3,CASSFGQLKPGNTIYF
TRBV9,16,TRBJ1-3,CASSVEGGLTQNTIYF
TRBV5-1,13,TRBJ2-1,CASSTDQGMKQFF
TRBV7-3,15,TRBJ2-3,CASSLFSGSTDTQYF
TRBV6-2/TRBV6-3,15,TRBJ1-5,CASSATGSLNQPQHF
TRBV10-3,17,TRBJ2-1,CAISRGLAGEGNNEQFF
TRBV28,15,TRBJ2-2,CASSLAARNTGELFF
TRBV14,14,TRBJ1-2,CASSQVGQGYGYTF
TRBV6-5,14,TRBJ1-1,CASSYYDRGPEAFF
TRBV2,13,TRBJ2-2,CASSLGGAGELFF
TRBV19,15,TRBJ2-3,CASTSGTGVTDTQYF
TRBV7-6,17,TRBJ1-3,CASSLAPQAISGNTIYF
TRBV7-3,15,TRBJ2-1,CASSLGSGLVNEQFF
TRBV19,15,TRBJ2-7,CASSIRAGASYEQYF
TRBV7-9,13,TRBJ1-3,CASSFDTGNTIYF
TRBV7-3,17,TRBJ2-1,CASSLIPTGGRYNEQFF
TRBV4-2,15,TRBJ2-3,CASSQGDRDGDTQYF
TRBV11-3,13,TRBJ1-1,CASSRLRETEAFF
TRBV11-2,17,TRBJ2-7,CASSLGWGGTVSYEQYF
TRBV24-1,12,TRBJ1-2,CATSSAGEGYTF
TRBV4-3,17,TRBJ2-3,CASSQEIGGGGTDTQYF
TRBV2,14,TRBJ1-1,CASSVTRRDTEAFF
TRBV27,21,TRBJ2-1,CASSLRDPGTSGPFLYNEQFF